Described below is a single T cell receptor (beta chain) sequence and its context. The antigen it recognizes is unknown. No base quality values were provided; no much bigger clone lies one nucleotide off. V and J are trimmed by 4 bases and 3 bases, and the gene matches miss 4 bases of the junction. The CDR3 holds 15 amino acids from the cysteine to the phenylalanine. Only the CDR3 portion is preserved as DNA: 45 bases, with reading frame beginning at the first base. CDR1 is given as SGHRS and CDR2 as YFSETQ, both from the germline V gene. This entry comes from a study of T cell responses to AZD1222 COVID-19 vaccine (dated by TCRdb to about 2021). In the study overall: A total of over 230 trial participants underwent TCR sequencing, of whom 207 had received two doses of AZD1222 and around 25 had received two doses of the MenACWY control vaccine. Trial participants were enrolled by age into subgroups of 18-55, 56-69 and 70-plus years, and around 150, 28 and 57 TCR-sequenced participants, respectively, were included in these subgroups. Study-wide findings and limitations: After two AZD1222 doses, both the breadth and the depth of spike-specific TCRs were significantly higher than at day 0 and than in MenACWY recipients. Because no samples from the day 14 peak response were available, repertoires could be characterized only after the peak T cell response. Most participants were white British and females outnumbered males, and the authors suggested that clonal diversity may have been underestimated. In the small 56-69-year group, the increase in depth fell short of significance, most likely because of low power. Conclusions about previously exposed vaccinees are limited, since just six AZD1222 recipients were seropositive for SARS-CoV-2 at baseline. The whole spike protein was spanned by vaccine-associated CD4 TCRs, and dominant responses were seen in regions 160-218 and 743-854. Reportedly, close to half of the unique spike-specific TCRs recognized epitopes lying outside the regions that are mutated in the B.1.351 and B.1.1.7 variants.

The CDR3 regions of human TCRbeta chains were subjected to immunosequencing. Per the original workflow: TCRs in the repertoires were compared against a reference library of SARS-CoV-2-specific TCRs that had been generated with the MIRA antigen-specificity platform. Breadth meant the fraction of unique TCRs that were SARS-CoV-2-associated, whereas depth meant the fraction of total T cells that were SARS-CoV-2-associated. Using the MIRA data, each spike-specific TCR was mapped to the spike region that the TCR reacts to and placed in a CD4 or CD8 class. Log10-transformed breadth and depth values were compared by one-way ANOVA with Sidak's multiple comparisons tests. TCRdb re-hosts the immuneACCESS table, in-frame sequences only. Its copies lack some clones; in the studies checked, an unresolved V gene accounts for under half of them, and the cause for the rest is not known. The V and J calls and clone size come from that table; D and trimming were worked out from the DNA. Counted in this sample were about 150,000 clones; roughly 90% of them appeared once. The top ten clones comprise 3% to 3.5% of the sample.

In light of the paper, this sample's time point label describes: about 28 days (+/-7) after the second vaccine dose. AZD1222 recipients with second doses at about 4 weeks or about 12 weeks were pooled, because spike-specific TCR depth and breadth did not differ between schedules. Vaccinee samples came from UK trials COV001 and COV002, including a single-blind randomized controlled phase 2/3 trial of AZD1222 (ChAdOx1 nCoV-19) in healthy adults. Trial participant PBMC samples were collected at day 0 and day 28 after the second dose for TCRbeta chain sequencing. This TCR came from an adult who received the AZD1222 COVID-19 vaccine. Sequencing was performed on peripheral blood, taken 28 days after the second AZD1222 dose. The rearrangement joined TRBV5-1 to TRBJ2-7; TRBD2 agrees with 13 junctional bases. The CDR3 protein: CASSGLAGADYEQYF. The sequence in DNA is TGCGCCAGCAGCGGACTAGCGGGAGCCGACTACGAGCAGTACTTC.